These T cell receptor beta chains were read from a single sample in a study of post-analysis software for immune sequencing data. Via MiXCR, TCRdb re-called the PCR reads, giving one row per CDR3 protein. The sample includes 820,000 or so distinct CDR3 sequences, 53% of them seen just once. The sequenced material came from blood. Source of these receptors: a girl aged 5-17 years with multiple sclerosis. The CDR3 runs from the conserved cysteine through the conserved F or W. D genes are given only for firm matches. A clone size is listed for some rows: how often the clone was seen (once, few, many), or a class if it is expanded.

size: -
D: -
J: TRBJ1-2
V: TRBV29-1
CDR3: CSVEGFGSSYGYTF
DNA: TGCAGCGTTGAAGGGTTTGGCTCCAGCTATGGCTACACCTTC

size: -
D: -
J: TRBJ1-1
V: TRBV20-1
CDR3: CSASGYSPNTEAFF
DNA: TGCAGTGCTAGTGGATACTCACCGAACACTGAAGCTTTCTTT

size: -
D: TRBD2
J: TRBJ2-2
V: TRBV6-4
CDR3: CASSDSLAGETGELFF
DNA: TGTGCCAGCAGTGATTCCCTAGCGGGAGAGACCGGGGAGCTGTTTTTT

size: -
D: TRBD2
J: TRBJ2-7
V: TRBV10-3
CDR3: CAIRRGRGNEQYF
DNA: TGTGCCATCAGGCGCGGGAGAGGGAACGAGCAGTACTTC

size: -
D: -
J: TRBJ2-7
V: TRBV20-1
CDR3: CSAIHDNYEQYF
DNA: TGCAGTGCTATTCACGACAACTACGAGCAGTACTTC

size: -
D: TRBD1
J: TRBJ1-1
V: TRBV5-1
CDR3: CASSRMGGTVTTEAFF
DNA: TGCGCCAGCAGCAGGATGGGAGGGACAGTCACCACTGAAGCTTTCTTT

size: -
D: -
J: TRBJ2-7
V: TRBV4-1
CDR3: CASSQGQSTYEQYF
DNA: TGCGCCAGCAGCCAAGGGCAGTCGACCTACGAGCAGTACTTC

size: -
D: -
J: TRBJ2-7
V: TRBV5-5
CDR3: CASSFIDLLTYEQYF
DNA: TGTGCCAGCAGCTTCATCGACCTCCTTACCTACGAGCAGTACTTC

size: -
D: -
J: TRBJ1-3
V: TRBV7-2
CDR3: CASSSGLYSGNTIYF
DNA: TGTGCCAGCAGCTCGGGCCTTTACTCTGGAAACACCATATATTTT

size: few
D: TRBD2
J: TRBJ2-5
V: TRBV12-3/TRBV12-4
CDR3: CASSLNRLAVGFRETQYF
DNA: TGTGCCAGCAGTTTAAATAGGCTAGCGGTGGGATTCAGGGAGACCCAGTACTTC

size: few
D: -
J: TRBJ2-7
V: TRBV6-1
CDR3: CASSEVGSPYEQYF
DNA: TGTGCCAGCAGTGAAGTGGGGTCGCCCTACGAGCAGTACTTC

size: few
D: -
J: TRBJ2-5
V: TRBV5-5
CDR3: CASSRSTEETQYF
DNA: TGTGCCAGCAGCCGATCAACAGAAGAGACCCAGTACTTC

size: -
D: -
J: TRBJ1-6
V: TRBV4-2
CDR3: CASSQGERHSPLHF
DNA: TGTGCCAGCAGCCAAGGGGAACGACACTCACCCCTCCACTTT

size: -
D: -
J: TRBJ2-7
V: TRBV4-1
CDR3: CASSQDTLLYEQYF
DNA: TGCGCCAGCAGCCAAGATACGCTCCTCTACGAGCAGTACTTC

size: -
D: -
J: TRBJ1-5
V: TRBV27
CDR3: CASSFAAGTNQPQHF
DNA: TGTGCCAGCAGTTTTGCTGCGGGGACCAATCAGCCCCAGCATTTT

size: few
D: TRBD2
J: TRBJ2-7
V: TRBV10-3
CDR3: CAIETSGLHEQYF
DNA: TGTGCCATCGAGACTAGCGGGCTCCACGAGCAGTACTTC

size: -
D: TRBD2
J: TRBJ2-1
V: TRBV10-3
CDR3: CAISRRALAGRNEQFF
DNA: TGTGCCATCAGCAGACGTGCTCTAGCGGGAAGGAATGAGCAGTTCTTC

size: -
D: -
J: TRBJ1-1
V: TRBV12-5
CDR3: CASGLAHSMNTEAFF
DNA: TGTGCTAGTGGTTTGGCCCATTCCATGAACACTGAAGCTTTCTTT

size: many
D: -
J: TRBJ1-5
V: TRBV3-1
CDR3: CASSQDEEQPQHF
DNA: TGTGCCAGCAGCCAAGACGAGGAACAGCCCCAGCATTTT

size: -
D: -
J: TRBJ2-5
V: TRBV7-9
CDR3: CASTINGANQETQYF
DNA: TGTGCCAGCACCATCAACGGGGCGAACCAAGAGACCCAGTACTTC

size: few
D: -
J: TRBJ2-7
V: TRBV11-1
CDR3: CASMRRGATYEQYF
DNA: TGTGCCAGCATGCGGCGGGGAGCTACCTACGAGCAGTACTTC

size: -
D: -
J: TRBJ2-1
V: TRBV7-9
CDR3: CASSDTAIGTYNEQFF
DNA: TGTGCCAGCAGCGACACGGCAATTGGGACTTACAATGAGCAGTTCTTC

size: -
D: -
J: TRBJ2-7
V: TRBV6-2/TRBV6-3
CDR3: CASSSYEQRYEQYF
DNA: TGTGCCAGCAGCTCGTATGAGCAGCGCTACGAGCAGTACTTC

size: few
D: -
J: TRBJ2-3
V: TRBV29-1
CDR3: CSAFRGSRSTDTQYF
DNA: TGCAGCGCCTTCCGGGGCTCCAGATCCACAGATACGCAGTATTTT

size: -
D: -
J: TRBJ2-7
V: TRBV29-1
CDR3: CSSFRDNEQYF
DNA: TGCAGCTCATTTAGGGACAATGAGCAGTACTTC

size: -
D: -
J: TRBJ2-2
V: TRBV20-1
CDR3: CSARPRDTGTGELFF
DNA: TGCAGTGCTAGACCCCGGGACACGGGCACCGGGGAGCTGTTTTTT

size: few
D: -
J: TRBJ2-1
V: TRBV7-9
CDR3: CASRALGSSDNEQFF
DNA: TGTGCCAGCAGAGCCCTGGGGTCCTCGGACAATGAGCAGTTCTTC

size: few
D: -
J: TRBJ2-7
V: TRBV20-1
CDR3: CSAREARRSYEQYF
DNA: TGCAGTGCTAGAGAGGCTCGCAGGTCCTACGAGCAGTACTTC

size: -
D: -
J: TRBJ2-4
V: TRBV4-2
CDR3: CASSPLFAVGGYDKNIQYF
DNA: TGTGCCAGCAGTCCCCTCTTCGCCGTAGGCGGTTACGACAAAAACATTCAGTACTTC

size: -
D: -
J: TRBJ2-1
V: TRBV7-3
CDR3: CASSLIGRASGYNEQFF
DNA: TGTGCCAGCAGCTTAATAGGTCGGGCTAGTGGATACAATGAGCAGTTCTTC

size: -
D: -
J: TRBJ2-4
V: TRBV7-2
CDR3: CASSPSTSIQYF
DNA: TGTGCCAGCAGCCCATCCACGAGCATTCAGTACTTC

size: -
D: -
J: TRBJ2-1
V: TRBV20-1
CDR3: CSARDPLRALGEQFF
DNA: TGCAGTGCTAGAGACCCCCTTAGAGCATTGGGTGAGCAGTTCTTC